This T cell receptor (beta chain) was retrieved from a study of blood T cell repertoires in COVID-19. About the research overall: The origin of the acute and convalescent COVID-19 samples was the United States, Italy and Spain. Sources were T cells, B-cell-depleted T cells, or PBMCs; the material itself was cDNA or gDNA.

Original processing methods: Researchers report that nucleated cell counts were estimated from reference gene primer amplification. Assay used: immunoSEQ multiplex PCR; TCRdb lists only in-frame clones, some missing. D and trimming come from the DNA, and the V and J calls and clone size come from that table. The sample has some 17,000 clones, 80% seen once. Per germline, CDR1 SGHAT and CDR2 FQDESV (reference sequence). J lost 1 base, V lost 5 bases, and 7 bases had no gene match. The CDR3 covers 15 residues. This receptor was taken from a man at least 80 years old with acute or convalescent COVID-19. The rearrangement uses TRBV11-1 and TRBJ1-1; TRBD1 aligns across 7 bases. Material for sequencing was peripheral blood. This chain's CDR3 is CASSPKRDRNTEAFF. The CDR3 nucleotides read TGTGCCAGCAGCCCCAAAAGGGACAGGAACACTGAAGCTTTCTTT.